Below, 18 T cell receptor beta chains from the same sample are listed, as sequenced in a study of CD8 T cells in ankylosing spondylitis (dated by TCRdb to 2016 to 2017). Libraries came from 5' RACE. Sequencer: Illumina HiSeq 2500. The public reads were run again by TCRdb, first through fastp at Q25 and then through MiXCR, and only productive beta chains were kept. Under each unique CDR3 protein, matching rows form one entry showing the most common genes and DNA. The sample table shows around 250,000 distinct CDR3 sequences, and roughly 10% are seen once. The biggest ten clones account for around 7% of the sample. The specimen was blood, either unsorted or a sorted T cell fraction (not recorded which). The receptor set was obtained from a male donor with ankylosing spondylitis or in good health (not recorded which).

This clonotype occurred once. V is TRBV7-3 and J is TRBJ1-1, with D uncertain. The CDR3 covers 14 residues. V was shortened by 3 bases and J by 3 bases, with 11 bases between the two germline ends. Germline assignment: CDR1 SGHTA and CDR2 FQGTGA. CDR3 coding DNA: TGTGCCAGCAGCTTTCTGGGTTCTGACACTGAAGCTTTCTTT. Translation: CASSFLGSDTEAFF. Drawing the rest from reference TRBV7-3 and TRBJ1-1, the complete variable domain is GAGVSQTPSNKVTEKGKYVELRCDPISGHTALYWYRQSLGQGPEFLIYFQGTGAADDSGLPNDRFFAVRPEGSVSTLKIQRTERGDSAVYLCASSFLGSDTEAFFGQGTRLTVV.

This clonotype was detected many times. CDR3 nucleotide sequence: TGTGCCAGCAGCACACACACAGGGTCCACAGATACGCAGTATTTT. The encoded protein is CASSTHTGSTDTQYF. The chain has TRBV11-2 and TRBJ2-3, with D possibly matching TRBD1 (6 bases). Germline V CDR1 and CDR2: SGHAT, FQNNGV. The CDR3 has 15 amino acids. V lost 5 bases to trimming and J lost 2 bases, with 14 bases between them. Combining the CDR3 with reference TRBV11-2 and TRBJ2-3 gives the whole variable domain EAGVAQSPRYKIIEKRQSVAFWCNPISGHATLYWYQQILGQGPKLLIQFQNNGVVDDSQLPKDRFSAERLKGVDSTLKIQPAKLEDSAVYLCASSTHTGSTDTQYFGPGTRLTVL.

The chain employs TRBV20-1 and TRBJ1-5; a possible D gene is TRBD1 (5 bases). The V end lost 1 base, the J end lost 5 bases, and 21 bases lay between the germline ends. This CDR3 has 17 amino acids. The germline V gene has CDR1 DFQATT and CDR2 SNEGSKA (reference sequence). The CDR3 DNA is TGCAGTGCTAGAGGCGGAAGGAGCTTAGGGACCGATCAGCCCCAGCATTTT. This encodes CSARGGRSLGTDQPQHF.

This clonotype showed up many times. The chain uses TRBV7-6 and TRBJ2-1; tentatively, D is TRBD2 (5 bases). V was shortened by 2 bases and J by 8 bases, with 16 bases between the two germline ends. CDR1 and CDR2 from the germline V gene are SGHVS and FNYEAQ. CDR3 length: 15 amino acids. In nucleotides, the CDR3 is TGTGCCAGCAGCTTATCTTCGCGGGCACGGGATGAGCAGTTCTTC. It codes for CASSLSSRARDEQFF.

The count of this clonotype is one. A much larger clone lies a single base off, so this may be a read error. This chain connects TRBV20-1 to TRBJ1-2, with D tentatively TRBD1 (5 bases). Germline V gene sequence: CDR1 DFQATT, CDR2 SNEGSKA (reference sequence). The length of the CDR3 is 13 residues. The CDR3 loop is CGAKTGTIYGYTF. CDR3 coding DNA: TGCGGTGCTAAGACCGGGACCATCTATGGCTACACCTTC.

This clonotype has at least ten counts. The chain joins TRBV12-3 or TRBV12-4 to TRBJ2-2; TRBD1 agrees at 7 bases. This CDR3 has 15 amino acids. V trimming: 10 bases; J trimming: 7 bases; junction bases outside the gene matches: 15. The CDR3 is CATTRGQGRSGELFF. Here the CDR3 DNA reads TGTGCCACCACGAGGGGGCAGGGACGCAGCGGGGAGCTGTTTTTT.

The rearrangement joins TRBV7-9 to TRBJ2-3; D remains unclear. The CDR3 length is 14 residues. The V end was cut by 8 bases, the J end by 2 bases, with 14 bases between. Germline lookup yields CDR1 SEHNR and CDR2 FQNEAQ (reference sequence). CDR3 DNA: TGTGCCAGCCAAGAAGGCCGACTCACAGATACGCAGTATTTT. Amino acid sequence: CASQEGRLTDTQYF.

This clonotype was counted ten times or more. The chain is built from TRBV3-1 and TRBJ2-2, with D hard to call. The germline gives CDR1 LGHDT, CDR2 YNNKEL (reference sequence). Trimming pared 8 bases from V and 6 bases from J, leaving 7 bases between. The CDR3 runs 11 residues. In nucleotides, the CDR3 is TGTGCCAGCCTTGGGCCCGGGGAGCTGTTTTTT. This encodes CASLGPGELFF.

At least ten counts were recorded for this clonotype. The DNA for the CDR3 is TGTGCCAGCAGCCAAGTAGGGGTAAACACTGAAGCTTTCTTT. It is translated as CASSQVGVNTEAFF. This rearrangement joins TRBV4-2 to TRBJ1-1; tentatively, D is TRBD1 (5 bases). V was trimmed by 1 base and J by 2 bases, leaving 8 bases between them. Germline V gene lookup returns CDR1 LGHNA and CDR2 YNFKEQ. The CDR3 totals 14 residues.

This clonotype was counted at least ten times. This chain joins TRBV5-1 and TRBJ2-3, with TRBD1 matching 9 bases. The CDR3 is 15 amino acids. CDR1 SGHRS and CDR2 YFSETQ come from the germline V gene. Trimming at V came to 0 bases and at J to 2 bases, leaving 1 base not matched to a gene. The CDR3 nucleotides are TGCGCCAGCAGCTTGGAACAGGGGGCCACAGATACGCAGTATTTT. This gives the protein CASSLEQGATDTQYF.

There are a few counts of this clonotype. The genes are TRBV12-3 or TRBV12-4 and TRBJ1-2; the D gene is possibly TRBD1 (5 bases). This CDR3 has 13 amino acids. Trimming pared 3 bases from V and 5 bases from J, leaving 10 bases between. The CDR3 region is CASSFSGRYGYTF. The CDR3 coding sequence is TGTGCCAGCAGTTTCTCAGGGCGGTATGGCTACACCTTC.

This clonotype was observed at least ten times. The J gene is TRBJ2-1, the V gene TRBV5-1, with 11 bases identical to TRBD2. V was pared by 4 bases and J by 5 bases, with 5 bases of the junction left unmatched. Germline-derived CDR1 and CDR2 are SGHRS and YFSETQ. The CDR3 has 15 amino acids. CDR3: CASSPGTSGNNEQFF. The CDR3 bases are TGCGCCAGCAGCCCCGGGACTAGCGGAAACAATGAGCAGTTCTTC.

The chain joins TRBV18 to TRBJ2-3; D ambiguous. The germline V gene encodes CDR1 KGHSH and CDR2 LQKENI. The length of the CDR3 is 15 residues. Deletions cut 5 bases from V and 1 base from J, with 13 bases between. Written as DNA, the CDR3 is TGTGCCAGCTCAGGTCGGGTGTTTGGCACAGATACGCAGTATTTT. It specifies CASSGRVFGTDTQYF.

This clonotype has more than one count but fewer than ten. V gene TRBV6-1 combines with J gene TRBJ2-1; TRBD2 agrees at 11 bases. Germline CDR1 and CDR2: MNHNS and SASEGT. This CDR3 has 17 amino acids. With 5 bases clipped from V and 8 bases from J, the junction kept 14 bases outside the gene matches. CDR3 loop: CASSLVTATSGVDEQFF. Written as DNA, the CDR3 is TGTGCCAGCAGTCTGGTAACAGCGACTAGCGGGGTCGATGAGCAGTTCTTC.

This clonotype showed up many times. The chain carries TRBV5-1 and TRBJ2-1; D ambiguous. The CDR3 extends over 13 amino acids. In germline, CDR1 is SGHRS, CDR2 YFSETQ. Trimming stripped 0 bases from V and 5 bases from J, with 6 bases between. CDR3 loop: CASSLEYHNEQFF. The CDR3 DNA sequence: TGCGCCAGCAGCTTGGAGTATCACAATGAGCAGTTCTTC.

This clonotype was detected many times. The genes are TRBV9 and TRBJ1-6, with 7 bases matching TRBD1. The CDR3 is 17 residues long. Germline assignment: CDR1 SGDLS and CDR2 YYNGEE. J gave up 5 bases and V 4 bases, and 12 bases lay outside the gene matches. The CDR3 loop reads CASSPSQGNLDNSPLHF. CDR3 bases: TGTGCCAGCAGCCCATCACAGGGGAACTTGGATAATTCACCCCTCCACTTT.

The V call is TRBV12-3 or TRBV12-4, the J call TRBJ2-7; D remains ambiguous. V was shortened by 0 bases and J by 4 bases, with 7 bases between the two germline ends. The CDR3 extends over 13 amino acids. The CDR3 here is CASSLATTYEQYF. In nucleotides, the CDR3 is TGTGCCAGCAGTTTAGCCACAACGTACGAGCAGTACTTC.

This clonotype has a count of ten or more. The chain links TRBV6-1 to TRBJ2-5; a possible D gene is TRBD2 (6 bases). The CDR3 spans 17 residues. Germline CDR1 reads MNHNS; CDR2 reads SASEGT. Trimming shortened V by 6 bases and J by 1 base, and 21 bases separated the two germline ends. The CDR3 sequence is CASSEGNDGDFQETQYF. CDR3 DNA sequence: TGTGCCAGCAGCGAGGGGAACGACGGGGACTTCCAAGAGACCCAGTACTTC.